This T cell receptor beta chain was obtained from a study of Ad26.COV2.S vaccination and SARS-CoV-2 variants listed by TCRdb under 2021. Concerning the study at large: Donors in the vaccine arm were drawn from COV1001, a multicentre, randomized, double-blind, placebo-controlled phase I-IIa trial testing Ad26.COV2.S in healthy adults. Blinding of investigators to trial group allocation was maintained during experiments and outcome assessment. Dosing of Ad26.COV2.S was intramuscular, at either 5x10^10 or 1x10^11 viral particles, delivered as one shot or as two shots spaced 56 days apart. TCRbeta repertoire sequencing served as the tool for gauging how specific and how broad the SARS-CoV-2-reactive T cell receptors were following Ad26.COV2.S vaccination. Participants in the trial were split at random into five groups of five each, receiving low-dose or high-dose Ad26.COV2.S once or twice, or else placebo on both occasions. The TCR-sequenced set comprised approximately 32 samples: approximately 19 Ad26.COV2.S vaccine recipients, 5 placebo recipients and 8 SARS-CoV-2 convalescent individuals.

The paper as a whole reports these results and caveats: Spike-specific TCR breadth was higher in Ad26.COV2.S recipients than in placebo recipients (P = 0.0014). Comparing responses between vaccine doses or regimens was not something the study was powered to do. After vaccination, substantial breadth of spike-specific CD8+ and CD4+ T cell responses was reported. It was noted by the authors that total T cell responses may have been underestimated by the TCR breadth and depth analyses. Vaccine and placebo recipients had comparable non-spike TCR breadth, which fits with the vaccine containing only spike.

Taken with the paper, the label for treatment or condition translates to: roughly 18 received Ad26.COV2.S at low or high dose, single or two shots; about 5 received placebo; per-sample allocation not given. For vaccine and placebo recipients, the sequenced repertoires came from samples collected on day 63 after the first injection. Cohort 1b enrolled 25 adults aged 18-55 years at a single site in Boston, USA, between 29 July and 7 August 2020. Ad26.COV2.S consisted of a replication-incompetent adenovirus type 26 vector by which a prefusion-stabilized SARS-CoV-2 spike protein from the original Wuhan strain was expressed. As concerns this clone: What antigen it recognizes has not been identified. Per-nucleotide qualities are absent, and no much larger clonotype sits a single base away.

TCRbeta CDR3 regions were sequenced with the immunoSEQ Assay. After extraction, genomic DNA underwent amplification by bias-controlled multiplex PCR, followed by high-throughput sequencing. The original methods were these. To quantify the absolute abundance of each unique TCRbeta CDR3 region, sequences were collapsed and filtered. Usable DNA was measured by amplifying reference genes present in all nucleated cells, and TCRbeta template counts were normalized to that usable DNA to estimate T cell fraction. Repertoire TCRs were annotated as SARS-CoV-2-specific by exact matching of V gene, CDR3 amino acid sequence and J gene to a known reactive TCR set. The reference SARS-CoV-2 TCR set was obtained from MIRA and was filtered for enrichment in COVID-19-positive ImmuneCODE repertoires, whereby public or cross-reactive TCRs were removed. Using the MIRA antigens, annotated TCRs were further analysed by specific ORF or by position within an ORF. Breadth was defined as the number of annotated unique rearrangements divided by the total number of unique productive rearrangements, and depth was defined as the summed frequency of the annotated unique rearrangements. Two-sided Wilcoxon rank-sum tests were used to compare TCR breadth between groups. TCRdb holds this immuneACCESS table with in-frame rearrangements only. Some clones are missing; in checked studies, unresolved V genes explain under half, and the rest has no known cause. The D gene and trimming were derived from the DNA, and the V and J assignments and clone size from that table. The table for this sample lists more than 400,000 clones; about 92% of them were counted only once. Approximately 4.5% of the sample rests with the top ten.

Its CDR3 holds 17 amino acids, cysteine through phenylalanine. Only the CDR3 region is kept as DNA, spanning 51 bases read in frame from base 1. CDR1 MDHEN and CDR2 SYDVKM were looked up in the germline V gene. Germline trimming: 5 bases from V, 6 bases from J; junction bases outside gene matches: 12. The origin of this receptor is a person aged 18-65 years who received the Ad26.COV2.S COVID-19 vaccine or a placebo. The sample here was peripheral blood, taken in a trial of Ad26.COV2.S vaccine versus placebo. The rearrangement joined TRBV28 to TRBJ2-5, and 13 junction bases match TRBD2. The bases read TGTGCCAGCAGTGGGCCTTGGACTAGCGGGAGATTAAAGACCCAGTACTTC. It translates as CASSGPWTSGRLKTQYF.